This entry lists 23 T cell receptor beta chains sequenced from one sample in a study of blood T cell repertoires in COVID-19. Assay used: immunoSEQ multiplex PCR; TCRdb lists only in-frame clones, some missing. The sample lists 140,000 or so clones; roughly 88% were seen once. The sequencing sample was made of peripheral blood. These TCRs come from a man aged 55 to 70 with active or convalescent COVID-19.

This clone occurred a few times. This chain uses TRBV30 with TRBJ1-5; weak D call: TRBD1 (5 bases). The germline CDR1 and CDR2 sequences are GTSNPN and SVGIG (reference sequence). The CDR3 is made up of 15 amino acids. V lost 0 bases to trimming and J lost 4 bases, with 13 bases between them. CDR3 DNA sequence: TGTGCCTGGAGTGTTTGGGGTGCAGGGAATCAGCCCCAGCATTTT. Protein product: CAWSVWGAGNQPQHF. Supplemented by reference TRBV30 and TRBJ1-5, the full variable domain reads SQTIHQWPATLVQPVGSPLSLECTVEGTSNPNLYWYRQAAGRGLQLLFYSVGIGQISSEVPQNLSASRPQDRQFILSSKKLLLSDSGFYLCAWSVWGAGNQPQHFGDGTRLSIL.

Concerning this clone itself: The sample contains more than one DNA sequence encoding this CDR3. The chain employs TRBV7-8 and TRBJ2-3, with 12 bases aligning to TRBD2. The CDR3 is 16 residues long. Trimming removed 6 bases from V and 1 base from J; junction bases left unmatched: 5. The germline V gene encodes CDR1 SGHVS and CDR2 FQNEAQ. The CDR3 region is CASSFGLAGRTDTQYF. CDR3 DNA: TGTGCCAGCAGTTTCGGACTAGCGGGACGCACAGATACGCAGTATTTT.

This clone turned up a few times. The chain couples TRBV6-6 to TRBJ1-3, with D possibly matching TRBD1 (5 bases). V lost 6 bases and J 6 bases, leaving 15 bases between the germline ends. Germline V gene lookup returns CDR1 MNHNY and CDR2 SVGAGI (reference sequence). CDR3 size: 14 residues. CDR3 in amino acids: CASRKIRVENTIYF. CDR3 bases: TGTGCCAGCAGAAAAATCAGGGTTGAAAACACCATATATTTT.

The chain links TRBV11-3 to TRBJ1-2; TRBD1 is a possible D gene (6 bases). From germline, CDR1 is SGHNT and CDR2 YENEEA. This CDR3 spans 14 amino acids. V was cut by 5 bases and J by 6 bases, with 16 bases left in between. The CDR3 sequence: CASSTTGLNDGYTF. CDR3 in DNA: TGTGCCAGCAGCACTACAGGGTTAAACGATGGCTACACCTTC.

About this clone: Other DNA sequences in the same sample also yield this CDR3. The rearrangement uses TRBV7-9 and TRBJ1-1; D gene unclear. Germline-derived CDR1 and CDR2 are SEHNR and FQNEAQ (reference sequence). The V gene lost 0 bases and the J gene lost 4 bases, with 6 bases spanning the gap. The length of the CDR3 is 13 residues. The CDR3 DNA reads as TGTGCCAGCAGCTTAGCACGGGGCACTGAAGCTTTCTTT. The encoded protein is CASSLARGTEAFF.

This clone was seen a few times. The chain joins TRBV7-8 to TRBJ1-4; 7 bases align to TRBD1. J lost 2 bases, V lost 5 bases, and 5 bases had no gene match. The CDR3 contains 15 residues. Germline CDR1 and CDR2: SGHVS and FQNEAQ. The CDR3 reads CASSPGTVTNEKLFF. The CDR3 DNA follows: TGTGCCAGCAGCCCGGGGACAGTTACTAATGAAAAACTGTTTTTT.

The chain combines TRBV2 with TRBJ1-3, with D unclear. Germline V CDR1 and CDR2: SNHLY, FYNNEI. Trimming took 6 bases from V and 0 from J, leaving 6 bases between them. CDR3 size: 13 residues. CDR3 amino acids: CASRQYSGNTIYF. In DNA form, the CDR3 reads TGTGCCAGCAGACAGTACTCTGGAAACACCATATATTTT.

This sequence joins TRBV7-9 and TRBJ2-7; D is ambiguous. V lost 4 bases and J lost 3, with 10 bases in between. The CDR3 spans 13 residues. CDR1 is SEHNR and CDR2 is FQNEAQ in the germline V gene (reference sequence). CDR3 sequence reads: CASSSSALYEQYF. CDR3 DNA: TGTGCCAGCAGCTCCAGCGCCCTCTACGAGCAGTACTTC.

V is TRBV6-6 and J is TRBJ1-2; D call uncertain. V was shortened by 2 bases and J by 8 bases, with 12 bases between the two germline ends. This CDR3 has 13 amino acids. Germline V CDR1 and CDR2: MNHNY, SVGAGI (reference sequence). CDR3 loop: CASSYAGEGGYTF. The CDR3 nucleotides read TGTGCCAGCAGTTACGCCGGGGAAGGCGGCTACACCTTC.

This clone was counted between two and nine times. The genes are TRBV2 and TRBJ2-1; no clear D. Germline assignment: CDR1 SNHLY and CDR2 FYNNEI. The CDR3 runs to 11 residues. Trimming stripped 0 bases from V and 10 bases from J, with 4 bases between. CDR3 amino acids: CASSEAREQFF. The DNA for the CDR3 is TGTGCCAGCAGTGAAGCTCGGGAGCAGTTCTTC.

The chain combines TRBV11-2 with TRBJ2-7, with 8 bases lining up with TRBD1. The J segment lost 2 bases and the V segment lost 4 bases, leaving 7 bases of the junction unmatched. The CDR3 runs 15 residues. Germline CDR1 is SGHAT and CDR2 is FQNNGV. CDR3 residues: CASSWGTGATYEQYF. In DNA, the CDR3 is TGTGCCAGCAGCTGGGGGACAGGTGCCACCTACGAGCAGTACTTC.

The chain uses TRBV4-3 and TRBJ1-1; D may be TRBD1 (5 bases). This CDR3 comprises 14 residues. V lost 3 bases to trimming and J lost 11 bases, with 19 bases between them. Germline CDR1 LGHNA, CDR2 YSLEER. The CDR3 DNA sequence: TGCGCCAGCAGCCACCTAACCAGGGATCCAAAGGCTTTCTTT. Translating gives CASSHLTRDPKAFF.

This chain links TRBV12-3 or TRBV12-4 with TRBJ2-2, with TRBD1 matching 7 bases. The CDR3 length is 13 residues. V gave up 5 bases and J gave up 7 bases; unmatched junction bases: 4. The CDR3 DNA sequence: TGTGCCAGCAGTGACAGGGATAACGGGGAGCTGTTTTTT. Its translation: CASSDRDNGELFF.

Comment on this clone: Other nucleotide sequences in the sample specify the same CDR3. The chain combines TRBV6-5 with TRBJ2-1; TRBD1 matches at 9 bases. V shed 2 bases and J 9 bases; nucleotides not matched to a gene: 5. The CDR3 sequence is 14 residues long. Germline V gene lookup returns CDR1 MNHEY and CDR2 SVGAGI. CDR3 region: CASSYTGQGAEQFF. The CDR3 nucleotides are TGTGCCAGCAGTTACACGGGACAGGGCGCTGAGCAGTTCTTC.

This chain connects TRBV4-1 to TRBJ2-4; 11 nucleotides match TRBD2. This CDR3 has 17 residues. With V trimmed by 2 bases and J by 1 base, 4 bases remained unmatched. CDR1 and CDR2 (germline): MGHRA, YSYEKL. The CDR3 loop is CASSQSTSGSAKNIQYF. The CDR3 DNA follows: TGCGCCAGCAGCCAATCTACTAGCGGGAGCGCCAAAAACATTCAGTACTTC.

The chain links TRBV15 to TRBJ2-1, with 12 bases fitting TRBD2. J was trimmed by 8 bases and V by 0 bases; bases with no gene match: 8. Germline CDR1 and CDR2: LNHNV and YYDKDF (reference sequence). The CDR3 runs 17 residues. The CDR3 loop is CATSRDASGGAQDEQFF. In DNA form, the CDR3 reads TGTGCCACCAGCAGAGATGCTAGCGGGGGGGCCCAGGATGAGCAGTTCTTC.

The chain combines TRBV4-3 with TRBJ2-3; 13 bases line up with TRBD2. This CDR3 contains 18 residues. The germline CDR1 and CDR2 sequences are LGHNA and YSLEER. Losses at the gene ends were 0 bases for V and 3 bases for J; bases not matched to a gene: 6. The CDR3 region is CASSQDLTSGGATDTQYF. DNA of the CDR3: TGCGCCAGCAGCCAAGATCTAACTAGCGGGGGGGCAACAGATACGCAGTATTTT.

The CDR3 region has the DNA TGTGCCAGCAGCTTAGCGCTAGGGGGCGCGGACTATGGCTACACCTTC. This translates into CASSLALGGADYGYTF. The chain recombines TRBV7-8 with TRBJ1-2; 7 positions agree with TRBD1. Germline lookup yields CDR1 SGHVS and CDR2 FQNEAQ. The CDR3 is made up of 16 amino acids. After removal of 0 bases from V and 3 bases from J, the junction contained 7 bases not matched to a gene.

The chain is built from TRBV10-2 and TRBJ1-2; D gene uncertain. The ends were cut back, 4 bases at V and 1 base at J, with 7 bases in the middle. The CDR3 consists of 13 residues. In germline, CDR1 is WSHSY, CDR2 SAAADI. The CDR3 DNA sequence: TGCGCCAGCAGTGCCGGGATTAACTATGGCTACACCTTC. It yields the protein CASSAGINYGYTF.

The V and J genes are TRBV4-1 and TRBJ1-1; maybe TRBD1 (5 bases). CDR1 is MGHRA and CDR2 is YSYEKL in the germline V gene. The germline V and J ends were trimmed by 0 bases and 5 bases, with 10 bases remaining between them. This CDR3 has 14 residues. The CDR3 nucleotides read TGCGCCAGCAGCCAAGAGGGAGGGGCAACTGAAGCTTTCTTT. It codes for CASSQEGGATEAFF.

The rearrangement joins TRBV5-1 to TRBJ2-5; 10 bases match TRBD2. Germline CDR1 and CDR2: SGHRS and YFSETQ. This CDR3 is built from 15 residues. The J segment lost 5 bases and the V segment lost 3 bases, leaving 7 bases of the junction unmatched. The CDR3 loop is CASSSGQREGETQYF. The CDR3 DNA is TGCGCCAGCAGCTCCGGACAGCGGGAGGGGGAGACCCAGTACTTC.

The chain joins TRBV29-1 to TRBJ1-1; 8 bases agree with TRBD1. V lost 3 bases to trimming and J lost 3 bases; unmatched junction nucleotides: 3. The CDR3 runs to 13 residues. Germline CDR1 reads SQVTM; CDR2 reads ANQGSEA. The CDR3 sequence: CSVDTGGHTEAFF. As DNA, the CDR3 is TGCAGCGTTGACACAGGGGGGCACACTGAAGCTTTCTTT.

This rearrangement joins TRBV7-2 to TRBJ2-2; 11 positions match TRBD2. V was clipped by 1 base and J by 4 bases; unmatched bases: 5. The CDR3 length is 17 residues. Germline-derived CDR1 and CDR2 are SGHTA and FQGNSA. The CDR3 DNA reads TGTGCCAGCAGCTTAGTAATGGGACTAGCGGTCACCGGGGAGCTGTTTTTT. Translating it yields CASSLVMGLAVTGELFF.